This T cell receptor (beta chain) derives from a study of blood T cell repertoires in COVID-19. Turning to the study itself: Spain, Italy and the United States supplied samples that represented acute and convalescent COVID-19. Sample material is recorded as cDNA or gDNA derived from T cells, B-cell-depleted T cells, or PBMCs.

This clone has more than one count but fewer than ten. This CDR3 spans 18 amino acids. Trimming at V came to 5 bases and at J to 2 bases, leaving 15 bases not matched to a gene. CDR1 and CDR2 from the germline V gene are SGHAT and FQNNGV. Source study methods: Reference gene primer amplification gave nucleated cell count estimates. Here immunoSEQ multiplex PCR was the method, and the copy in TCRdb shows in-frame clones only, minus some. Clone size and V and J calls were adopted from that table, with D and trimming inferred from the DNA. This table holds 250,000 or so clones, 89% found once. The chain recombines TRBV11-2 with TRBJ2-3; TRBD2 agrees at 8 bases. The TCR originated in a woman aged 40-49 years who had recovered from COVID-19. Specimen: peripheral blood. Written as DNA, the CDR3 is TGTGCCAGCAGCCAGATCTCCGGGACTAGGGGAGACACAGATACGCAGTATTTT. Translation gives CASSQISGTRGDTDTQYF.